What follows is one TCR beta chain and its context. What it recognizes is unknown. The sample is drawn from a study of blood T cells in healthy people across ages. Whole-study results and caveats: From one million sequenced T cells, diversity estimates were lower bounds. Higher naive T cell percentage went strongly together with higher TCR beta diversity.

A sample-barcoded 5' primer and a J-beta primer mix were used in a second PCR of roughly 7 to 11 cycles. Every sample gave at least 2.5 million paired-end reads containing CDR3. TCRdb called the 5' RACE reads again in MiXCR, with one record for every CDR3 protein. The sample lists 600,000 to 800,000 distinct CDR3 sequences, approximately 21% occurring once. V lost 4 bases and J lost 4; bases outside the gene matches: 3. From germline, CDR1 is SGHTA and CDR2 FQGNSA. This CDR3 region has 14 residues. Caucasian, healthy and from Russia, the donors were aged between roughly 6 and 95. The V gene is TRBV7-2, the J gene TRBJ2-7, with TRBD2 matching over 11 bases. The source is a man in his sixties or seventies in good health. Sequenced material: blood. In DNA, the CDR3 is TGTGCCAGCAGCTCCGCTAGCGGGAGGTACGAGCAGTACTTC. This codes for CASSSASGRYEQYF.